One and the same sample provided the 30 T cell receptor beta chains below, sequenced in a study of molecular identifiers for immune sequencing clone quantification. Via MiXCR, TCRdb re-called the PCR reads, giving one row per CDR3 protein. The sample lists about 500,000 distinct CDR3 sequences, around 23% occurring once. Sequencing input: naive CD8+ T cells from blood, with Jurkat cell RNA spiked in. Indicated subset: FACS-sorted CD8+CD4-CCR7+CD45RA+ naive T cells. The receptors come from a human donor in good health. Some libraries in this study had Jurkat cell RNA spiked in.

This CDR3 reads CSARAETDTQYF. As DNA, the CDR3 is TGCAGTGCTCGGGCCGAAACAGATACGCAGTATTTT. This chain uses TRBV20-1 with TRBJ2-3; the D is unclear. Per the germline V gene, CDR1 is DFQATT and CDR2 is SNEGSKA (reference sequence). The CDR3 is 12 residues long. Trimming took off 5 bases at V and 3 bases at J, with 9 bases between the two ends.

This clonotype was recorded a few times. The chain is built from TRBV16 and TRBJ2-7; TRBD2 aligns across 9 bases. Germline V gene data show CDR1 as KGHSY and CDR2 as FQNENV. V lost 0 bases and J lost 4; bases outside the gene matches: 4. The CDR3 has 15 amino acids. CDR3 DNA sequence: TGTGCCAGCAGCCAATCGCTACTAGCGGGTTACGAGCAGTACTTC. Its protein product is CASSQSLLAGYEQYF. Complete variable domain (other parts from reference TRBV16 and TRBJ2-7): GEEVAQTPKHLVRGEGQKAKLYCAPIKGHSYVFWYQQVLKNEFKFLISFQNENVFDETGMPKERFSAKCLPNSPCSLEIQATKLEDSAVYFCASSQSLLAGYEQYFGPGTRLTVT.

There are many counts of this clonotype. V gene TRBV12-3 or TRBV12-4 combines with J gene TRBJ1-4, with TRBD1 as a possible D gene (6 bases). The CDR3 is 15 residues long. V lost 2 bases to trimming and J lost 6 bases, with 13 bases between them. The CDR3: CASSLSTGLYEKLFF. The CDR3 DNA reads TGTGCCAGCAGTTTATCGACAGGCCTATATGAAAAACTGTTTTTT.

Comments on this clonotype: Given a much more abundant clone one base away, this may be a read error. This chain joins TRBV5-1 and TRBJ2-5; no reliable D call. The CDR3 has 15 amino acids. Germline V gives CDR1 SGHRS, CDR2 YFSETQ. This CDR3 reads CASSLELPEQETQCF. CDR3 bases: TGCGCCAGCAGCTTGGAACTCCCAGAGCAAGAGACCCAGTGCTTC.

The J gene is TRBJ2-7, the V gene TRBV7-9; TRBD2 matches at 11 bases. The CDR3 length is 19 residues. Germline V gene lookup returns CDR1 SEHNR and CDR2 FQNEAQ (reference sequence). V was pared by 5 bases and J by 4 bases, with 19 bases of the junction left unmatched. The CDR3 DNA sequence: TGTGCCAGCAGCCGGACCGGGACTAGCGGTCAACTCCCCCTTTACGAGCAGTACTTC. Amino acids: CASSRTGTSGQLPLYEQYF.

This clonotype was counted ten times or more. The chain employs TRBV30 and TRBJ2-7; D unresolved. This CDR3 spans 13 amino acids. Trimming pared 2 bases from V and 0 bases from J, leaving 8 bases between. From germline, CDR1 is GTSNPN and CDR2 SVGIG (reference sequence). The CDR3 region is CAWSHGSSYEQYF. Here the CDR3 DNA reads TGTGCCTGGAGTCACGGTAGCTCCTACGAGCAGTACTTC. Full variable domain (rest looked up from reference TRBV30 and TRBJ2-7): SQTIHQWPATLVQPVGSPLSLECTVEGTSNPNLYWYRQAAGRGLQLLFYSVGIGQISSEVPQNLSASRPQDRQFILSSKKLLLSDSGFYLCAWSHGSSYEQYFGPGTRLTVT.

The chain couples TRBV3-1 to TRBJ1-1; D may be TRBD1 (6 bases). Trimming shortened V by 1 base and J by 12 bases, and 24 bases separated the two germline ends. This CDR3 is 16 amino acids long. CDR1 LGHDT and CDR2 YNNKEL come from the germline V gene (reference sequence). CDR3 loop: CASSQVGGGPRDPSFF. DNA of the CDR3: TGTGCCAGCAGCCAAGTCGGGGGCGGTCCTCGGGACCCTTCTTTCTTT.

The J gene is TRBJ2-7, the V gene TRBV20-1, with D hard to call. V dropped 5 bases and J dropped 2 bases, with 16 bases sitting between them. Germline CDR1 is DFQATT and CDR2 is SNEGSKA (reference sequence). CDR3 size: 14 residues. The CDR3 DNA reads as TGCAGTGCTTTGAACAGAATCCTTGCCTACGAGCAGTACTTC. Residues: CSALNRILAYEQYF.

This clonotype was picked up many times. CDR3 amino acids: CASSYVYLSTEAFF. As DNA, the CDR3 is TGTGCCAGCAGTTACGTATATCTCTCGACTGAAGCTTTCTTT. This rearrangement joins TRBV6-6 to TRBJ1-1; D remains unclear. This CDR3 is 14 amino acids long. Trimming stripped 2 bases from V and 5 bases from J, with 12 bases between. The germline gives CDR1 MNHNY, CDR2 SVGAGI (reference sequence).

The table lists this clonotype with many counts. The rearrangement links TRBV7-2 to TRBJ2-1, with 10 positions matching TRBD2. J gave up 4 bases and V 2 bases, and 2 bases lay outside the gene matches. Germline CDR1 and CDR2: SGHTA and FQGNSA. This CDR3 contains 15 residues. DNA of the CDR3: TGTGCCAGCAGCTTACTAGCGGGGGAATACAATGAGCAGTTCTTC. Its protein is CASSLLAGEYNEQFF.

This chain uses TRBV20-1 with TRBJ2-3; a possible D gene is TRBD2 (6 bases). V was cut by 3 bases and J by 6 bases, with 10 bases left in between. The germline V gene has CDR1 DFQATT and CDR2 SNEGSKA (reference sequence). The CDR3 loop spans 12 amino acids. The CDR3 DNA reads TGCAGTGCTAGCGGGAGCCCCGATACGCAGTATTTT. Translating it yields CSASGSPDTQYF.

This clonotype was counted ten times or more. The chain carries TRBV7-2 and TRBJ1-5, with D maybe TRBD1 (6 bases). CDR3 length: 14 residues. Germline CDR1 SGHTA, CDR2 FQGNSA. In DNA form, the CDR3 reads TGTGCTATAGGGACACCGTATAGCAATCAGCCCCAGCATTTT. Amino acid sequence: CAIGTPYSNQPQHF.

The rearrangement uses TRBV20-1 and TRBJ2-5; 8 bases fit TRBD2. After removal of 3 bases from V and 4 bases from J, the junction contained 22 bases not matched to a gene. The CDR3 loop spans 19 amino acids. From germline, CDR1 is DFQATT and CDR2 SNEGSKA (reference sequence). The CDR3 bases are TGCAGTGCTAGTGGCCGGGGGTCACTAGCGGTTTTGGTACGAGAGACCCAGTACTTC. Translating it yields CSASGRGSLAVLVRETQYF.

This clonotype was picked up many times. J is TRBJ2-1 and V is TRBV24-1, with D possibly being TRBD1 (6 bases). The germline V and J ends were trimmed by 4 bases and 8 bases, with 11 bases remaining between them. Per germline, CDR1 KGHDR and CDR2 SFDVKD. The CDR3 runs to 13 residues. In DNA form, the CDR3 reads TGTGCCACCAGTGAACTACAGGGCGATGAGCAGTTCTTC. This codes for CATSELQGDEQFF.

V gene TRBV15 combines with J gene TRBJ2-5; TRBD1 agrees at 9 bases. The length of the CDR3 is 15 residues. V trimming: 3 bases; J trimming: 3 bases; junction bases outside the gene matches: 5. Germline V gene data show CDR1 as LNHNV and CDR2 as YYDKDF (reference sequence). The CDR3, as DNA: TGTGCCACCAGCAGGTACAGACAGGGGGAAGAGACCCAGTACTTC. Protein product: CATSRYRQGEETQYF.

CDR3 sequence reads: CATSDWGTGNEQFF. CDR3 coding DNA: TGTGCCACCAGTGATTGGGGGACAGGCAATGAGCAGTTCTTC. This sequence joins TRBV24-1 and TRBJ2-1, with 8 bases lining up with TRBD1. V trimming: 2 bases; J trimming: 6 bases; junction bases outside the gene matches: 2. Germline V gene data show CDR1 as KGHDR and CDR2 as SFDVKD. CDR3 length: 14 residues.

This clonotype was seen a handful of times. The V gene is TRBV6-2 or TRBV6-3, the J gene TRBJ1-2; D ambiguous. The CDR3 consists of 17 residues. Germline loops: CDR1 MNHEY, CDR2 SVGEGT. V was pared by 2 bases and J by 2 bases, with 18 bases between. The CDR3 bases are TGTGCCAGCAGTTACGAGGTTGATTCCCCGGACAACTATGGCTACACCTTC. Translating it yields CASSYEVDSPDNYGYTF.

There are a few counts of this clonotype. The chain carries TRBV6-5 and TRBJ2-5; 7 positions match TRBD2. J gave up 5 bases and V 5 bases, and 14 bases lay outside the gene matches. CDR3 size: 16 residues. Germline V gene sequence: CDR1 MNHEY, CDR2 SVGAGI. The CDR3 loop is CASSPWTRVWRETQYF. Here the CDR3 DNA reads TGTGCCAGCAGTCCGTGGACTAGAGTCTGGCGGGAGACCCAGTACTTC.

The J gene is TRBJ2-7, the V gene TRBV20-1, with TRBD2 matching over 10 bases. The CDR3 runs 15 residues. Germline CDR1 is DFQATT and CDR2 is SNEGSKA (reference sequence). V trimming: 0 bases; J trimming: 1 base; junction bases outside the gene matches: 3. CDR3 DNA: TGCAGTGCTAGAGATTGGGGACTAGCGTCCTACGAGCAGTACTTC. Protein: CSARDWGLASYEQYF.

This clonotype was seen repeatedly, ten times or more. The chain joins TRBV5-1 to TRBJ2-7; D might be TRBD2 (5 bases). The CDR3 has 16 amino acids. Trimming shortened V by 0 bases and J by 0 bases, and 13 bases separated the two germline ends. Germline assignment: CDR1 SGHRS and CDR2 YFSETQ. The DNA of the CDR3 is TGCGCCAGCAGCTTGGTCTCGAGGGTAGGCTCCTACGAGCAGTACTTC. Translation: CASSLVSRVGSYEQYF.

Many counts were recorded for this clonotype. The gene calls are TRBV19 and TRBJ2-2; TRBD1 is a possible D gene (6 bases). V lost 3 bases and J 5 bases, leaving 10 bases between the germline ends. Germline V gene lookup returns CDR1 LNHDA and CDR2 SQIVND (reference sequence). The length of the CDR3 is 14 residues. In DNA form, the CDR3 reads TGTGCCAGTAGTATCTTTGGACAGACCGGGGAGCTGTTTTTT. Its translation: CASSIFGQTGELFF. The entire variable domain, with the rest obtained from reference TRBV19 and TRBJ2-2, is as follows: DGGITQSPKYLFRKEGQNVTLSCEQNLNHDAMYWYRQDPGQGLRLIYYSQIVNDFQKGDIAEGYSVSREKKESFPLTVTSAQKNPTAFYLCASSIFGQTGELFFGEGSRLTVL.

This clonotype was recorded many times. The V gene is TRBV30, the J gene TRBJ2-7; a possible D gene is TRBD2 (7 bases). Germline assignment: CDR1 GTSNPN and CDR2 SVGIG (reference sequence). The CDR3 loop spans 13 amino acids. V was trimmed by 0 bases and J by 5 bases, leaving 11 bases between them. CDR3 nucleotide sequence: TGTGCCTGGAGTGTAGGGGGGGCCCACGAGCAGTACTTC. It yields the protein CAWSVGGAHEQYF.

This clonotype was recorded a few times. This chain uses TRBV6-6 with TRBJ2-3, with 8 nucleotides matching TRBD2. Trimming cost V 0 bases and J 6 bases; bases outside gene matches: 14. Germline CDR1 is MNHNY and CDR2 is SVGAGI (reference sequence). The CDR3 consists of 18 residues. The DNA of the CDR3 is TGTGCCAGCAGTTACTCGGGCGGGGGAGCGGGGGCGCTGGATACGCAGTATTTT. Translating it yields CASSYSGGGAGALDTQYF.

This clonotype was observed a handful of times. This chain links TRBV6-1 with TRBJ1-6; D is possibly TRBD1 (6 bases). The CDR3 runs 14 residues. CDR1 and CDR2 from the germline V gene are MNHNS and SASEGT. The germline V and J ends were trimmed by 5 bases and 7 bases, with 12 bases remaining between them. CDR3 sequence: CASSLQGPNSPLHF. Written as DNA, the CDR3 is TGTGCCAGCAGTTTACAGGGACCGAATTCACCCCTCCACTTT.

This clonotype turned up a few times. The V gene is TRBV6-5, the J gene TRBJ2-4; unclear D gene. Germline V gene data show CDR1 as MNHEY and CDR2 as SVGAGI. V lost 4 bases and J 8 bases, leaving 12 bases between the germline ends. The CDR3 is 13 amino acids. DNA for the CDR3: TGTGCCAGCAGTTCCTTTACATTGGACATTCAGTACTTC. Protein product: CASSSFTLDIQYF.

A note on this clonotype: The final CDR3 position lacks the conserved phenylalanine or tryptophan, pointing to a likely read error. This sequence joins TRBV19 and TRBJ2-3; unclear D gene. Germline lookup yields CDR1 LNHDA and CDR2 SQIVND (reference sequence). This CDR3 is 15 amino acids long. V gave up 1 base and J gave up 0 bases, with 8 bases separating them. In DNA, the CDR3 is TGTGCCAGTAGTATAGTGGCAGCTAGCACAGATACGCAGTATTCT. Encoded protein: CASSIVAASTDTQYS.

The rearrangement joins TRBV7-9 to TRBJ2-1, with D perhaps TRBD2 (6 bases). This CDR3 has 16 amino acids. The V end was cut by 2 bases, the J end by 6 bases, with 17 bases between. Germline CDR1 reads SEHNR; CDR2 reads FQNEAQ (reference sequence). The DNA for the CDR3 is TGTGCCAGCAGCTTAAGGTGGGACTCGCCGGCCAATGAGCAGTTCTTC. Amino acid sequence: CASSLRWDSPANEQFF. Drawing the rest from reference TRBV7-9 and TRBJ2-1, the complete variable domain is DTGVSQNPRHKITKRGQNVTFRCDPISEHNRLYWYRQTLGQGPEFLTYFQNEAQLEKSRLLSDRFSAERPKGSFSTLEIQRTEQGDSAMYLCASSLRWDSPANEQFFGPGTRLTVL.

This clonotype was detected only a few times. V gene TRBV19 combines with J gene TRBJ2-3, with 7 bases aligning to TRBD2. The CDR3 sequence is 14 residues long. V gave up 9 bases and J gave up 3 bases; unmatched junction bases: 9. The germline CDR1 and CDR2 sequences are LNHDA and SQIVND (reference sequence). The CDR3 reads CARPSGGSTDTQYF. CDR3 coding DNA: TGTGCCAGACCCTCGGGCGGGAGTACAGATACGCAGTATTTT.

For this clonotype: This may arise from a read error, as a much more abundant clone is one base away. The chain carries TRBV7-9 and TRBJ2-7, with D tentatively TRBD2 (6 bases). CDR3 length equals 16 residues. The V end was cut by 0 bases, the J end by 0 bases, with 12 bases between. The germline V gene encodes CDR1 SEHNR and CDR2 FQNEAQ (reference sequence). The CDR3 nucleotides read TGTGCCAGCAGCTTAGCTTTCGCGGGGAACTCCTACGAGCAGTACTTC. Its translation: CASSLAFAGNSYEQYF. Variable domain in full (rest from reference TRBV7-9 and TRBJ2-7): DTGVSQNPRHKITKRGQNVTFRCDPISEHNRLYWYRQTLGQGPEFLTYFQNEAQLEKSRLLSDRFSAERPKGSFSTLEIQRTEQGDSAMYLCASSLAFAGNSYEQYFGPGTRLTVT.

In its sample, this clonotype was seen many times. The J gene is TRBJ1-1, the V gene TRBV28, with D unclear. CDR3 length equals 15 residues. Between the trimmed V and J ends, which lost 5 bases and 3 bases, there was a span of 16 bases. Germline CDR1 is MDHEN and CDR2 is SYDVKM. The CDR3 sequence is CASSPVRERDTEAFF. DNA of the CDR3: TGTGCCAGCAGTCCCGTGAGGGAGAGGGACACTGAAGCTTTCTTT.